This T cell receptor (beta chain) was profiled in a study of shared clonotypes between healthy human individuals. Details on this clone: Its antigen is unknown.

Germline V gene sequence: CDR1 LNHDA, CDR2 SQIVND (reference sequence). The trim removed 5 bases at V and 4 bases at J, leaving 16 bases unmatched. The CDR3 runs to 19 residues. TCRdb's copy holds only in-frame clones and misses some; the assay was immunoSEQ multiplex PCR. The sample contains about 1.5 million clones, 95% to 99% of which appear only once. Study observations and caveats: Rarefaction analysis demonstrated incomplete sorted-subset sequencing notwithstanding large depth.

Sequencing input: naive CD4+ T cells sorted from blood. Stated subset: CD45RA+ positively selected. The gene calls are TRBV19 and TRBJ2-1; 11 nucleotides line up with TRBD1. The origin of this receptor is a man younger than 45 in good health. The CDR3 DNA reads as TGTGCCAGTAGTGCCCAACCGGGACAGGGGGAAAGAGCTTACAATGAGCAGTTCTTC. Amino acid sequence: CASSAQPGQGERAYNEQFF.